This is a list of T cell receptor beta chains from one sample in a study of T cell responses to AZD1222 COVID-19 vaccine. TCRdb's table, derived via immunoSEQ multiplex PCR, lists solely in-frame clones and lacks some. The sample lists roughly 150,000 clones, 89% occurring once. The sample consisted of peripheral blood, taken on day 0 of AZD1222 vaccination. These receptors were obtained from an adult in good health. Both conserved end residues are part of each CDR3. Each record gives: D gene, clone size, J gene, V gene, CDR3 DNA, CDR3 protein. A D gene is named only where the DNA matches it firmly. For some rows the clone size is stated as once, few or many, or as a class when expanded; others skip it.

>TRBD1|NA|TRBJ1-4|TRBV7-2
TGTGCCAGCAGCTTACTAGACAGGGGTGAAAAACTGTTTTTT
CASSLLDRGEKLFF
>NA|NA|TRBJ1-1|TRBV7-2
TGTGCCAGCAGCCGGACGTCTGAAGCTTTCTTT
CASSRTSEAFF
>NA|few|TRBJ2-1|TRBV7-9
TGTGCCAGCAGCCCCCAGGGTAGCGGCCTTGGGGCTGAGCAGTTCTTC
CASSPQGSGLGAEQFF
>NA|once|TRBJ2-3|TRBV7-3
TGTGCCAGCAGCCCGGGTGAGCGGGTGGGTACGCAGTATTTT
CASSPGERVGTQYF
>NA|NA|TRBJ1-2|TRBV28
TGTGCCAGCAGTTATGGACGGGGGGACTATGGCTACACCTTC
CASSYGRGDYGYTF
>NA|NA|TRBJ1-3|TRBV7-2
TGTGCCAGCATCCCCCAGGGCAGTCCCGGTGGCACCATATATTTT
CASIPQGSPGGTIYF
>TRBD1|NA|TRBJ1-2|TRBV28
TGTGCCAGCAGCTACCAGGCCGGGACAGGGATCTATGGCTACACCTTC
CASSYQAGTGIYGYTF
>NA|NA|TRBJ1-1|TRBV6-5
TGTGCCACGATCCCGGACGATACCAACACTGAAGCTTTCTTT
CATIPDDTNTEAFF
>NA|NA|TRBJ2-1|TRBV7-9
TGTGCCAGCAGCTTATCAGGTAGCGGCATCCTGAATGAGCAGTTCTTC
CASSLSGSGILNEQFF
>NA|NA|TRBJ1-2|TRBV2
TGTGCCAGCACCCGGGACATCCCTGGCTACACCTTC
CASTRDIPGYTF
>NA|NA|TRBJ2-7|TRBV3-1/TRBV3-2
TGTGCCAGCAGCCAAGATTGGGAAGGCTCCTACGAGCAGTACTTC
CASSQDWEGSYEQYF
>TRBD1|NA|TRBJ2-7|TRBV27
TGTGCCAGCAGAGCGGGGACAGGGGCCTACGAGCAGTACTTC
CASRAGTGAYEQYF